Listed here are 19 T cell receptor beta chains from one sample, sequenced in a study of T-cell reconstitution after alpha-beta-depleted transplantation in children (dated by TCRdb to about 2016). The library relied on PCR. TCRdb records Illumina HiSeq 2500 as the sequencer. Molecular barcoding was employed in the preparation of TCR libraries, with unique molecular identifiers being used to normalize TCRbeta repertoire quantification. The raw public data were reprocessed by TCRdb itself: fastp quality trimming at Q25, MiXCR clonotype calling, in-frame beta chains only. Entries that share a CDR3 protein sequence are merged under the most common genes and DNA. The sample has tens of thousands of distinct CDR3 sequences on record, about a sixth of them singletons. The top ten hold about 20% of the sample. What this sample's treatment or condition label stands for: allogeneic hematopoietic cell transplantation with graft depleted of TCRalphabeta T cells and CD19 B cells.

The sequenced sample was PBMCs, mostly from graft donor cells, obtained 180 days after TCRalphabeta/CD19-depleted stem cell transplant. The receptors originated from a male patient aged 2-10 years who had a stem cell transplant for acute lymphoblastic leukemia, so the T cells may come from the graft donor.

This clonotype was observed a handful of times. The chain links TRBV20-1 to TRBJ2-7; D unclear. Germline V gives CDR1 DFQATT, CDR2 SNEGSKA (reference sequence). With 5 bases removed from V and 5 bases from J, the gap between germline ends came to 16 bases. There are 13 residues in the CDR3. CDR3 loop: CSAPRRGSDEQYF. CDR3 bases: TGCAGTGCTCCCCGACGCGGATCCGACGAGCAGTACTTC.

This clonotype occurred a few times. The V and J genes are TRBV7-9 and TRBJ2-1; D unresolved. The CDR3 has 13 amino acids. Trimming pared 0 bases from V and 7 bases from J, leaving 7 bases between. Germline-derived CDR1 and CDR2 are SEHNR and FQNEAQ (reference sequence). CDR3 coding DNA: TGTGCCAGCAGCTTAGCGCTAGGTAATGAGCAGTTCTTC. Encoded protein: CASSLALGNEQFF.

This clonotype has just a few counts. The chain is built from TRBV11-2 and TRBJ2-1; 8 bases are a match to TRBD1. This CDR3 has 13 amino acids. With V trimmed by 5 bases and J by 7 bases, 4 bases remained unmatched. Germline V gene lookup returns CDR1 SGHAT and CDR2 FQNNGV. In DNA form, the CDR3 reads TGTGCCAGCAGCGGCAGGGGGCTGAATGAGCAGTTCTTC. Protein: CASSGRGLNEQFF.

This clonotype was seen a handful of times. The CDR3 DNA sequence: TGTGCCAGCAGCTTGGGACAGAGGCACTCCTACGAGCAGTACTTC. This codes for CASSLGQRHSYEQYF. The genes are TRBV7-2 and TRBJ2-7; TRBD1 matches 7 bases. The CDR3 totals 15 residues. V shed 3 bases and J 0 bases; nucleotides not matched to a gene: 5. The germline V gene has CDR1 SGHTA and CDR2 FQGNSA.

This chain links TRBV28 with TRBJ1-4; D unresolved. The germline V gene encodes CDR1 MDHEN and CDR2 SYDVKM. This CDR3 region has 14 residues. Trimming pared 6 bases from V and 0 bases from J, leaving 8 bases between. The CDR3 sequence: CASSDGTTNEKLFF. The CDR3 coding sequence is TGTGCCAGCAGCGACGGGACAACTAATGAAAAACTGTTTTTT.

The V call is TRBV6-5, the J call TRBJ2-7, with 10 bases aligning to TRBD2. Germline V lookup: CDR1 MNHEY, CDR2 SVGAGI. Trimming at V came to 0 bases and at J to 4 bases, leaving 12 bases not matched to a gene. This CDR3 has 18 residues. CDR3 sequence (DNA): TGTGCCAGCAGTTACTCGGCTAGCGGGGGCCCCCATTATTACGAGCAGTACTTC. It is translated as CASSYSASGGPHYYEQYF.

The chain links TRBV4-1 to TRBJ1-4; D is unclear. Germline CDR1 is MGHRA and CDR2 is YSYEKL. This CDR3 has 15 amino acids. Deletions cut 0 bases from V and 4 bases from J, with 9 bases between. CDR3 protein: CASSQEQRSNEKLFF. In DNA form, the CDR3 reads TGCGCCAGCAGCCAAGAGCAGAGAAGTAATGAAAAACTGTTTTTT.

This chain uses TRBV7-3 with TRBJ1-6; no definite D call. Trimming shortened V by 3 bases and J by 7 bases, and 10 bases separated the two germline ends. The CDR3 extends over 14 amino acids. Germline CDR1 is SGHTA and CDR2 is FQGTGA. The CDR3 reads CASSFSGRNSPLHF. For the CDR3, the DNA is TGTGCCAGCAGCTTCTCAGGAAGGAATTCACCCCTCCACTTT.

This rearrangement joins TRBV10-3 to TRBJ2-3; 11 bases map to TRBD2. The CDR3 runs to 14 residues. Trimming at V came to 6 bases and at J to 5 bases, leaving 4 bases not matched to a gene. Germline V gives CDR1 ENHRY, CDR2 SYGVKD. This CDR3 is CAIRVAGGLDTQYF. The DNA of the CDR3 is TGTGCCATCAGGGTAGCGGGGGGGCTAGATACGCAGTATTTT.

This clonotype was picked up a small number of times. The CDR3 DNA reads TGTGCCAGCTCACCCATAGCGCCCGGGGAGACCCAGTACTTC. Amino acid sequence: CASSPIAPGETQYF. The V gene is TRBV18, the J gene TRBJ2-5; maybe TRBD2 (5 bases). The V gene lost 3 bases and the J gene lost 5 bases, with 13 bases spanning the gap. Germline V gene data show CDR1 as KGHSH and CDR2 as LQKENI. The CDR3 sequence is 14 residues long.

This clonotype was observed a few times. This sequence joins TRBV20-1 and TRBJ2-3; possibly TRBD2 for D (6 bases). The CDR3 spans 14 residues. Trimming took off 1 base at V and 2 bases at J, with 10 bases between the two ends. Per germline, CDR1 DFQATT and CDR2 SNEGSKA (reference sequence). In nucleotides, the CDR3 is TGCAGTGCTAGAGCGGGGGAGCTCACAGATACGCAGTATTTT. This sequence encodes CSARAGELTDTQYF.

This clonotype was observed a few times. The rearrangement links TRBV6-2 or TRBV6-3 to TRBJ2-1; 7 positions match TRBD1. The V gene end was trimmed by 6 bases and the J gene end by 3 bases; junction bases not matched to a gene: 11. This CDR3 comprises 16 residues. Germline V CDR1 and CDR2: MNHEY, SVGEGT. The CDR3 sequence: CASSRRQGIVYNEQFF. The DNA for the CDR3 is TGTGCCAGCAGCCGAAGACAGGGCATCGTCTACAATGAGCAGTTCTTC.

The chain has TRBV29-1 and TRBJ1-5; TRBD1 aligns across 9 bases. V was pared by 7 bases and J by 11 bases, with 12 bases of the junction left unmatched. The CDR3 extends over 13 amino acids. The V gene's germline CDR1 is SQVTM and CDR2 ANQGSEA. This CDR3 reads CSANMGQGTAQHF. In DNA form, the CDR3 reads TGCAGCGCCAATATGGGACAGGGAACAGCCCAGCATTTT.

This clonotype was counted a few times. The chain combines TRBV3-1 with TRBJ2-1; D is possibly TRBD1 (6 bases). Germline assignment: CDR1 LGHDT and CDR2 YNNKEL (reference sequence). V was shortened by 3 bases and J by 4 bases, with 10 bases between the two germline ends. The CDR3 loop spans 14 amino acids. The CDR3, as DNA: TGTGCCAGCAGCCAGGTTACAGGGTACAATGAGCAGTTCTTC. Its translation is CASSQVTGYNEQFF.

This chain uses TRBV27 with TRBJ2-1; D is unresolved. With 6 bases removed from V and 15 bases from J, the gap between germline ends came to 15 bases. The CDR3 runs 11 residues. CDR1 and CDR2 (germline): MNHEY, SMNVEV (reference sequence). The CDR3 spells CASSLGEQMFF. The CDR3 nucleotides read TGTGCCAGCAGCCTCGGAGAGCAGATGTTCTTC.

The chain carries TRBV12-3 or TRBV12-4 and TRBJ2-3; D unresolved. V was trimmed by 0 bases and J by 6 bases, leaving 10 bases between them. CDR3 length: 14 amino acids. In DNA form, the CDR3 reads TGTGCCAGCAGTTTAGCGTTCGGGCGGGATACGCAGTATTTT. Translating gives CASSLAFGRDTQYF.

The J gene is TRBJ1-1, the V gene TRBV20-1, with TRBD1 as a possible D gene (5 bases). Germline V gives CDR1 DFQATT, CDR2 SNEGSKA (reference sequence). The V end lost 1 base, the J end lost 7 bases, and 10 bases lay between the germline ends. CDR3 length equals 12 residues. CDR3 loop: CSARVRGLEAFF. CDR3 nucleotide sequence: TGCAGTGCTAGAGTAAGGGGCCTTGAAGCTTTCTTT.

The rearrangement links TRBV4-1 to TRBJ1-2; possible D gene TRBD1, 5 bases. In germline, CDR1 is MGHRA, CDR2 YSYEKL. The CDR3 sequence is 14 residues long. Trimming cost V 1 base and J 4 bases, with 10 bases left between them. Here the CDR3 reads CASSQGGEGYGYTF. The CDR3 DNA is TGCGCCAGCAGCCAAGGGGGCGAAGGCTATGGCTACACCTTC.

This clonotype was seen a few times. This rearrangement joins TRBV6-1 to TRBJ2-5, with D maybe TRBD1 (6 bases). The CDR3 contains 14 residues. With 7 bases removed from V and 1 base from J, the gap between germline ends came to 13 bases. CDR1 and CDR2 from the germline V gene are MNHNS and SASEGT. CDR3 loop: CASTETGTQETQYF. The CDR3 bases are TGTGCCAGCACAGAAACAGGGACCCAAGAGACCCAGTACTTC.